This T cell receptor beta chain comes out of a study of blood T cell repertoires in COVID-19. The wider study: The origin of the acute and convalescent COVID-19 samples was the United States, Italy and Spain. Nucleic acid was either cDNA or gDNA, and it came from T cells, B-cell-depleted T cells, or PBMCs.

Original processing notes: For nucleated cells, counts were estimated from reference gene primer amplification. Repertoires were generated with immunoSEQ multiplex PCR, while TCRdb's copy carries only in-frame clones and drops some. The V and J calls and clone size were taken over from that table, and D and trimming were inferred from the DNA. The data hold roughly 110,000 clones, with about 85% observed a single time. CDR1 and CDR2 (germline): KGHSH, LQKENI. V lost 3 bases, J lost 7 bases, and 12 bases lay in between. This CDR3 region has 14 residues. This clonotype was obtained from a man between 40 and 49 years old with acute or convalescent COVID-19. The material sequenced was peripheral blood. V is TRBV18 and J is TRBJ2-2; D uncertain. The CDR3 DNA is TGTGCCAGCTCACCCCGAGGCGGTATCGGGGAGCTGTTTTTT. It yields the protein CASSPRGGIGELFF. Combining the CDR3 with reference TRBV18 and TRBJ2-2 gives the whole variable domain NAGVMQNPRHLVRRRGQEARLRCSPMKGHSHVYWYRQLPEEGLKFMVYLQKENIIDESGMPKERFSAEFPKEGPSILRIQQVVRGDSAAYFCASSPRGGIGELFFGEGSRLTVL.